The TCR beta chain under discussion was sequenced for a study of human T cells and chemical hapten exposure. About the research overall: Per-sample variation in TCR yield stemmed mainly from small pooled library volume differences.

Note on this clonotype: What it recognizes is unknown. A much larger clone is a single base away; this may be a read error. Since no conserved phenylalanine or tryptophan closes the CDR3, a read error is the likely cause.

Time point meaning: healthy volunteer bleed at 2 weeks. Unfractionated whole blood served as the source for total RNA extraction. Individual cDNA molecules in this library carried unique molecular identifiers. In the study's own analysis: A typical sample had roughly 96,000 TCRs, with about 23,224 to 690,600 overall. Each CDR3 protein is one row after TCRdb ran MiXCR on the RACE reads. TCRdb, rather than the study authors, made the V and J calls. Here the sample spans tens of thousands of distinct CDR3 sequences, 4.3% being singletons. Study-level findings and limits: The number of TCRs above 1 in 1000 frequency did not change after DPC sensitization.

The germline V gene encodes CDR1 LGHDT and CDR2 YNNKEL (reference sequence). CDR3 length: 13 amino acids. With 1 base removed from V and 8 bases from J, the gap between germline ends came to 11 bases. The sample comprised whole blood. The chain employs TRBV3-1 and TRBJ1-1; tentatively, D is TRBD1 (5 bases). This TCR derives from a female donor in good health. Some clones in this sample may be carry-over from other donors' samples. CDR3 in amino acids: CASSQGGETEAFS. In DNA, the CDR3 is TGTGCCAGCAGCCAAGGGGGCGAAACGGAAGCTTTCTCT.